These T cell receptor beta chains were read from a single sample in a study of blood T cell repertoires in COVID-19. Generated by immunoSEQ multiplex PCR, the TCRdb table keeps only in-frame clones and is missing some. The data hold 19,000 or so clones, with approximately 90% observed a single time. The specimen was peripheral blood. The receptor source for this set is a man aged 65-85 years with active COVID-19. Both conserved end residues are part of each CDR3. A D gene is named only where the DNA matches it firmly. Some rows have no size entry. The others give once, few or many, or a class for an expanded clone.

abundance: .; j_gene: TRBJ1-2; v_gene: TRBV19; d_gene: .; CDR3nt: TGTGCCAGTAGTCCCCAAACTAACTATGGCTACACCTTC; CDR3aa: CASSPQTNYGYTF
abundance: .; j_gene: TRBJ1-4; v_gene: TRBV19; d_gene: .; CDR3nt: TGTGCCAGTAGTATAACGGGGATTGAAAAACTGTTTTTT; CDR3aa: CASSITGIEKLFF
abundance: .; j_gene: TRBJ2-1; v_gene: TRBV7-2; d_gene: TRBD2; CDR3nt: TGTGCCAGCAGCCGGACTAGCGGGAGATCGGCCTACAATGAGCAGTTCTTC; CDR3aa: CASSRTSGRSAYNEQFF
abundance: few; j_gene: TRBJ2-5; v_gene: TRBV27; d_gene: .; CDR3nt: TGTGCCAGCAGTTTACAAGGGGCCGGAGAGACCCAGTACTTC; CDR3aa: CASSLQGAGETQYF
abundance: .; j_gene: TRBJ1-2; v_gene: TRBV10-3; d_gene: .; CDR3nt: TGTGCCATCAGTGATTCAGGGGACTATGGCTACACCTTC; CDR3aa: CAISDSGDYGYTF
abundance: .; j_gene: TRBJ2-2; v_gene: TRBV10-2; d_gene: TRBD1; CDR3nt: TGCGCCAGCAGTGAGGGACAGGGGGTTGGAGTCACCGGGGAGCTGTTTTTT; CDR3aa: CASSEGQGVGVTGELFF
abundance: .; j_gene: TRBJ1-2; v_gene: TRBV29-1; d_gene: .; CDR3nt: TGCAGCGTTGGGGGGGGTCCTAACTATGGCTACACCTTC; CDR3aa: CSVGGGPNYGYTF
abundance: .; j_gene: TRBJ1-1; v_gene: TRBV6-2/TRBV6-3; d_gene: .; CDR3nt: TGTGCCAGCAGTTATAGGGGGGGCACTGAAGCTTTCTTT; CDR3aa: CASSYRGGTEAFF
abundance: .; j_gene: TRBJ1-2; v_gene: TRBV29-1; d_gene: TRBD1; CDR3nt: TGCAGCGCCCGGACAGGGGGAGGGTATGGCTACACCTTC; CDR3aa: CSARTGGGYGYTF
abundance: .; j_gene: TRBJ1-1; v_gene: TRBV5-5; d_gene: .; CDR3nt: TGTGCCAGCAGCTTGGCACAAGGAGGGTTGAACACTGAAGCTTCCTTT; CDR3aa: CASSLAQGGLNTEASF
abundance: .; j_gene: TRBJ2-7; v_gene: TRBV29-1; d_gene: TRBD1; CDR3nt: TGCAGCGTTCTCGGACAGGGAACTGAAGAGCAGTACTTC; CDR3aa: CSVLGQGTEEQYF
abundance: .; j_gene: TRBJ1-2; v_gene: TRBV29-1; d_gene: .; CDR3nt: TGCAGCGTTGATAAAGAAGGCTCGGGCTATGGCTACACCTTC; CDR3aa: CSVDKEGSGYGYTF
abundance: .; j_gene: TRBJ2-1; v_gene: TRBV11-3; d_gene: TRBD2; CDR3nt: TGCGCCAGCAGCTACCTACTAGCGGGGGCCGACAATGAGCAGTTCTTC; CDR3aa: CASSYLLAGADNEQFF
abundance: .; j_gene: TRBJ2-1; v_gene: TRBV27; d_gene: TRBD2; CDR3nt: TGTGCCAGCAGTTTTCCGGGACTAGCGCAGAATGAGCAGTTCTTC; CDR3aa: CASSFPGLAQNEQFF
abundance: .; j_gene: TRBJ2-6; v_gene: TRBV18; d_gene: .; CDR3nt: TGTGCCAGCTCACCAAGGACAGCTAGGACCTCTGGGGCCAACGTCCTGACTTTC; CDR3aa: CASSPRTARTSGANVLTF
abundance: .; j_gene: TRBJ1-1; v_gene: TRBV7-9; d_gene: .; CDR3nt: TGTGCCAGCAGCGCTACACAGGGCATGAACACTGAAGCTTTCTTT; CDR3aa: CASSATQGMNTEAFF
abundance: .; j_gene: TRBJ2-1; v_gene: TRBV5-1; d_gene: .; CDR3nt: TGCGCCAGCAGCCCCGGGGCTAGCGTCAGCAATGAGCAGTTCTTC; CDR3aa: CASSPGASVSNEQFF
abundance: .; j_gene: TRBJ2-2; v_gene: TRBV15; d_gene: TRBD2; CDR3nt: TGTGCCACCAGATTTAGCGGGGGGGACACCGGGGAGCTGTTTTTT; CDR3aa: CATRFSGGDTGELFF
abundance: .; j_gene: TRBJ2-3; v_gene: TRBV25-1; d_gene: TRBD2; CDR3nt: TGTGCCAGCAGTCCCAATGAGGGGACTAGCGGGGGGGCTAATACGCAGTATTTT; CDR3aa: CASSPNEGTSGGANTQYF
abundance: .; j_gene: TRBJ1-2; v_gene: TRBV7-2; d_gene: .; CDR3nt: TGTGCCAGCAGCTCGGACCGGGACAAATCATTCAACTATGGCTACACCTTC; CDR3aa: CASSSDRDKSFNYGYTF
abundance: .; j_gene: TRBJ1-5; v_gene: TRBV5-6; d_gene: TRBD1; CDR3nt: TGTGCCAGCAGCTTGGCGGGACAGTCCCCTTATAGCAATCAGCCCCAGCATTTT; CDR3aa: CASSLAGQSPYSNQPQHF
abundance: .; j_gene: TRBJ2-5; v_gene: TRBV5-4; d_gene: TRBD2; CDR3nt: TGTGCCAGCACCCCGGGACTAGCGGGCGTACAAGAGACCCAGTACTTC; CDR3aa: CASTPGLAGVQETQYF